This TCR beta chain was documented in a study of T-cell memory formation after mild COVID-19. Across the study: TCR clusters largely stayed donor specific. Study findings and constraints: Several responding clones turned up in pre-infection memory, indicating that cross-reactive memory may have taken part.

On this clonotype: Its antigen remains unknown.

Amplification by 5'RACE using constant-segment primers produced TCR alpha and TCR beta cDNA libraries that carried sample barcodes and UMIs. One entry per CDR3 protein, called by TCRdb with MiXCR from the 5' RACE reads. This sample has about 110,000 distinct CDR3 sequences, with about an eighth found just once. Germline lookup yields CDR1 SGDLS and CDR2 YYNGEE. This CDR3 region has 13 residues. J gave up 2 bases and V 3 bases, and 1 base lay outside the gene matches. The chain recombines TRBV9 with TRBJ2-7, with TRBD1 matching 8 bases. Sequencing was performed on PBMCs or a T cell subset sorted from them (not recorded which). This sequence originates from an adult woman who had mild COVID-19 (a few samples of this study predate the infection). Cell type and time point are not known. In DNA, the CDR3 is TGTGCCAGCAGCGGGACAGGGCCCTACGAGCAGTACTTC. It specifies CASSGTGPYEQYF.